These T cell receptor beta chains were read from a single sample in a study of human CD8 memory T cell subsets. TCRdb re-called the 5' RACE reads, yielding one record per CDR3 amino acid sequence without DNA. In total, the table holds roughly 18,000 distinct CDR3 sequences. The sample consisted of CD8+ T cells from PBMCs. Receptors were obtained from a human donor in good health. The CDR3 runs from the conserved cysteine through the conserved F or W. Each record gives: J gene, V gene, CDR3 length, clone size, CDR3 protein. The size field is filled for only some rows; it gives once, few, many or a size class.

>TRBJ2-7|TRBV3-1|16|NA
CASSQDSRTGTYEQYF
>TRBJ2-7|TRBV7-6|17|NA
CASSWMDGSPSSYEQYF
>TRBJ2-1|TRBV3-1|15|NA
CASSQDTSGSWEQFF
>TRBJ1-2|TRBV10-1|16|NA
CASSESRAGKGYGYTF
>TRBJ2-2|TRBV3-1|17|NA
CASSQDILTTNTGELFF
>TRBJ2-7|TRBV20-1|15|NA
CSARDFRTATYEQYF
>TRBJ1-5|TRBV28|16|medium-sized
CASSLLAAASNQPQHF
>TRBJ2-7|TRBV7-9|15|NA
CASSRTGGPPYEQYF
>TRBJ2-1|TRBV4-3|16|NA
CASSQGPAGAYNEQFF
>TRBJ2-7|TRBV6-5|15|NA
CASSPGTTASYEQYF
>TRBJ1-1|TRBV19|14|NA
CASSIDALNTEAFF
>TRBJ2-3|TRBV20-1|15|NA
CSARDSGALGDTQYF
>TRBJ2-3|TRBV12-3/TRBV12-4|13|NA
CASFELGGDTQYF
>TRBJ1-1|TRBV10-3|19|NA
CAISESFNPGLDDYTEAFF
>TRBJ1-5|TRBV10-1|18|NA
CASSAGAETKYSNQPQHF
>TRBJ2-5|TRBV19|13|NA
CASSSTTAETQYF
>TRBJ1-2|TRBV24-1|15|NA
CATSGLTDSHYGYTF
>TRBJ1-1|TRBV20-1|13|NA
CSAGVRMNTEAFF
>TRBJ2-5|TRBV7-9|16|NA
CASSLGQRDSQETQYF
>TRBJ2-7|TRBV18|14|NA
CASSSPGQNYEQYF
>TRBJ2-3|TRBV7-8|18|NA
CASSLLAGGYTSTDTQYF
>TRBJ2-3|TRBV20-1|15|NA
CSAPAPRGNTDTQYF
>TRBJ2-7|TRBV12-3/TRBV12-4|14|NA
CASRPGGGFGEQYF
>TRBJ1-1|TRBV30|14|NA
CAWSGYRGVTEAFF
>TRBJ2-7|TRBV29-1|14|NA
CSVEGTGVLGEQYF
>TRBJ2-2|TRBV7-8|14|NA
CASSRRLNTGELFF
>TRBJ1-1|TRBV10-3|14|NA
CAISPGTVPSEAFF
>TRBJ2-1|TRBV4-1|15|NA
CASSHGQGAGNEQFF
>TRBJ2-3|TRBV4-2|17|NA
CASSGGESFIGTDTQYF
>TRBJ2-2|TRBV5-4|14|NA
CASSLGDRAGELFF
>TRBJ2-1|TRBV7-2|16|NA
CASSLYGTGGINEQFF
>TRBJ2-3|TRBV4-3|17|NA
CASSQEGASGYTDTQYF
>TRBJ2-7|TRBV19|13|NA
CASSGAPLYEQYF
>TRBJ1-1|TRBV14|21|NA
CASSQDQAVVGQGVMNTEAFF
>TRBJ1-1|TRBV7-6|13|NA
CASSFGMNTEAFF
>TRBJ2-3|TRBV5-4|17|NA
CASSLWGLPDRTDTQYF
>TRBJ2-2|TRBV6-6|13|NA
CASSYQNTGELFF
>TRBJ2-2|TRBV3-1|18|medium-sized
CASTDLAGAPQGTGELFF
>TRBJ2-7|TRBV28|14|NA
CASTQLHFGYEQYF